This T cell receptor (beta chain) was observed in a study of neurological immune-mediated disorders. Study-wide findings and caveats: Expansion of TCR clones was greatest in HTLV-1-associated myelopathy and smallest in multiple sclerosis, where it fell below that of healthy controls. With the multiple sclerosis repertoire cluster, none of the clinical or MRI features showed an association.

CDR3 length: 13 residues. Trimming took off 2 bases at V and 4 bases at J, with 8 bases between the two ends. Germline V lookup: CDR1 ENHRY, CDR2 SYGVKD. The starting material, 2 million PBMCs stored at -80 C, gave rise to the unsorted libraries. This clonotype showed up many times. Its antigen remains unidentified. The authors made cDNA by 5'RACE with 10-nucleotide random UMIs. Using its own MiXCR run on the 5' RACE reads, TCRdb lists one record per CDR3 protein. This repertoire shows tens of thousands of distinct CDR3 sequences, about 3.7% found once; its top ten account for about 5.5%. The sequencing sample was made of PBMCs. This clonotype was sampled from a man aged 40-50 years with multiple sclerosis. V is TRBV10-3 and J is TRBJ1-2; D is undetermined. This chain's CDR3 is CAISEIGSYGYTF. CDR3 DNA sequence: TGTGCCATCAGTGAGATAGGTAGCTATGGCTACACCTTC.